Listed below are T cell receptor beta chains from one sample, sequenced in a study of blood T cell repertoires in COVID-19. Using immunoSEQ multiplex PCR, the repertoire was profiled, and TCRdb retains in-frame clones only, with some absent. The profile shows 140,000 or so clones, 65% to 90% of them singletons. The sequencing sample was made of peripheral blood. The receptors were gathered from a man aged 50 or older with acute or convalescent COVID-19. Each CDR3 is given with its conserved first and last residue. The D gene is left open where the match is weak. Size is omitted from some rows. Given values are once, few, many or a class for expanded clones.

J gene,V gene,D gene,clone size,CDR3 protein,CDR3 DNA
TRBJ1-2,TRBV10-3,-,-,CAISKTGPLLEYTF,TGTGCCATCAGCAAGACAGGACCCCTCTTAGAATACACCTTC
TRBJ1-5,TRBV2,-,-,CASSVGGGYGQPQHF,TGTGCCAGCAGTGTTGGGGGGGGTTACGGTCAGCCCCAGCATTTT
TRBJ2-3,TRBV19,-,once,CASSIAPDREQYF,TGTGCCAGTAGTATAGCCCCCGATCGCGAGCAGTATTTT
TRBJ1-4,TRBV5-1,-,-,CASSANVGGEKLFF,TGCGCCAGCAGCGCGAACGTAGGCGGGGAAAAACTGTTTTTT
TRBJ2-3,TRBV20-1,-,-,CSASSLNTQYF,TGCAGTGCTAGTTCTCTTAATACGCAGTATTTT
TRBJ1-5,TRBV2,TRBD1,-,CASSERQGPAGQPQHF,TGTGCCAGCAGTGAAAGACAGGGGCCCGCGGGGCAGCCCCAGCATTTT
TRBJ1-5,TRBV24-1,-,-,CATSDRRQSNQPQHF,TGTGCCACCAGTGACCGAAGACAGAGTAATCAGCCCCAGCATTTT
TRBJ2-6,TRBV5-1,-,-,CASSPRDFSSGANVLTF,TGCGCCAGCAGCCCGAGGGACTTCTCCTCTGGGGCCAACGTCCTGACTTTC
TRBJ1-1,TRBV5-1,-,-,CASSRDRSFEAFF,TGCGCCAGCAGCCGCGACAGATCGTTTGAAGCTTTCTTT
TRBJ1-1,TRBV6-6,TRBD1,-,CASTGQGGKPEKAFF,TGTGCCAGCACCGGACAGGGAGGGAAGCCAGAGAAGGCTTTCTTT
TRBJ2-3,TRBV18,TRBD1,-,CASSPGQRTDTQYF,TGTGCCAGCTCACCGGGACAGCGCACAGATACGCAGTATTTT
TRBJ2-7,TRBV27,-,-,CASSLSGQGKGYEQYF,TGTGCCAGCAGTTTATCGGGCCAGGGTAAGGGCTACGAGCAGTACTTC
TRBJ1-2,TRBV5-6,TRBD1,once,CASSRDRGRSYGYTF,TGTGCCAGCAGCCGGGACAGGGGACGGAGCTATGGCTACACCTTC
TRBJ1-4,TRBV5-6,TRBD1,-,CASSETGDVDEKLFF,TGTGCCAGCAGCGAGACAGGGGATGTCGACGAAAAACTGTTTTTT
TRBJ1-5,TRBV18,-,once,CASSPFRSSRTSNQPQHF,TGTGCCAGCTCACCATTCCGGAGTTCCCGGACAAGCAATCAGCCCCAGCATTTT
TRBJ2-7,TRBV5-6,-,-,CASSLAWGTSYEQYF,TGTGCCAGCAGCTTGGCCTGGGGGACTTCCTACGAGCAGTACTTC
TRBJ2-4,TRBV14,-,-,CASSQGPGKGAKNIQYF,TGTGCCAGCAGCCAAGGGCCAGGGAAGGGGGCCAAAAACATTCAGTACTTC
TRBJ1-5,TRBV5-1,-,-,CASSLNPGAGEPQHF,TGCGCCAGCAGCTTGAATCCCGGAGCGGGGGAGCCCCAGCATTTT
TRBJ2-4,TRBV4-1,-,-,CASSQESRASSGIQYF,TGCGCCAGCAGCCAAGAGTCAAGGGCGTCAAGCGGCATTCAGTACTTC
TRBJ2-1,TRBV15,TRBD2,few,CATSRVVAGHNEQFF,TGTGCCACCAGCAGAGTAGTAGCGGGCCACAATGAGCAGTTCTTC
TRBJ1-5,TRBV19,TRBD1,-,CASRRDRSNQPQHF,TGTGCCAGTAGAAGGGACAGGAGCAATCAGCCCCAGCATTTT
TRBJ2-1,TRBV28,-,-,CASSPRRIVWATEQFF,TGTGCCAGCAGTCCCCGTCGAATCGTGTGGGCCACTGAGCAGTTCTTC
TRBJ1-6,TRBV18,-,-,CASSPDGRGNNSPLHF,TGTGCCAGCTCCCCCGACGGCCGGGGGAATAATTCACCCCTCCACTTT
TRBJ1-3,TRBV6-5,-,-,CASSYARGGNTIYF,TGTGCCAGCAGTTACGCCCGGGGTGGAAACACCATATATTTT
TRBJ2-3,TRBV10-3,TRBD2,-,CAISDLLAGAADTQYF,TGTGCCATCAGTGACCTACTAGCGGGGGCCGCAGATACGCAGTATTTT
TRBJ1-6,TRBV7-9,TRBD1,-,CASNSGTAYNSPLHF,TGTGCCAGCAACTCAGGGACAGCCTATAATTCACCCCTCCACTTT
TRBJ1-4,TRBV21-1,-,-,CASSKGGQGRGGEKLFF,TGTGCCAGCAGCAAAGGAGGACAGGGGCGAGGGGGTGAAAAACTGTTTTTT
TRBJ2-7,TRBV18,TRBD1,few,CASSPGTVGSYEQYF,TGTGCCAGCTCACCAGGGACAGTCGGCTCCTACGAGCAGTACTTC
TRBJ2-3,TRBV27,-,-,CASRPYLGGPTDTQYF,TGTGCCAGCAGGCCCTACCTGGGGGGGCCTACAGATACGCAGTATTTT
TRBJ1-4,TRBV6-6,-,-,CASTIGNAYLFF,TGTGCCAGCACGATCGGGAACGCCTACCTGTTTTTT
TRBJ2-3,TRBV11-2,-,-,CASSSGDTQYF,TGTGCCAGCAGCTCGGGAGATACGCAGTATTTT
TRBJ1-4,TRBV5-6,-,-,CASSLTGATNEKLFF,TGTGCCAGCAGCTTGACAGGTGCAACTAATGAAAAACTGTTTTTT
TRBJ2-7,TRBV24-1,TRBD2,-,CATSDPSGYGVVLAGDYEQYF,TGTGCCACCAGTGATCCCTCGGGATATGGTGTGGTCCTAGCGGGGGACTACGAGCAGTACTTC
TRBJ2-7,TRBV30,-,-,CAWSVHPGRTYEQYF,TGTGCCTGGAGTGTACATCCGGGAAGGACCTACGAGCAGTACTTC
TRBJ2-7,TRBV9,TRBD1,-,CASSVGEGAVYEQYF,TGTGCCAGCAGCGTGGGTGAGGGGGCGGTTTACGAGCAGTACTTC
TRBJ1-6,TRBV14,-,-,CASSQIDRLDSPLHF,TGTGCCAGCAGCCAGATAGACAGACTAGATTCACCCCTCCACTTT
TRBJ2-1,TRBV5-1,-,-,CASSVGGGAYNEQFF,TGCGCCAGCAGCGTGGGAGGGGGCGCCTACAATGAGCAGTTCTTC
TRBJ2-7,TRBV7-8,-,-,CASSLAREYYEQYF,TGTGCCAGCAGCTTAGCGCGAGAGTACTACGAGCAGTACTTC
TRBJ2-5,TRBV29-1,TRBD2,-,CSVEKGALAGGQETQYF,TGCAGCGTTGAGAAGGGTGCACTAGCGGGGGGCCAAGAGACCCAGTACTTC
TRBJ2-3,TRBV5-1,TRBD2,-,CASSSRPRGLAEGGDTQYF,TGCGCCAGCAGCTCCCGCCCCCGGGGACTAGCGGAGGGGGGAGATACGCAGTATTTT
TRBJ1-4,TRBV20-1,-,few,CSASIPGSNEKLFF,TGCAGTGCTAGTATCCCAGGTTCTAATGAAAAACTGTTTTTT
TRBJ1-3,TRBV30,-,-,CAWSVQGDTIYF,TGTGCCTGGAGTGTACAGGGAGACACCATATATTTT
TRBJ2-7,TRBV10-3,TRBD1,-,CAIRDRGDF,TGTGCCATCAGGGACAGGGGGGACTTC
TRBJ1-2,TRBV4-1,TRBD1,-,CASSPTFGDRGMKDYGYTF,TGCGCCAGCAGCCCTACCTTTGGGGACAGGGGAATGAAAGACTATGGCTACACCTTC
TRBJ2-1,TRBV6-5,-,-,CASSYSGRLSNEQFF,TGTGCCAGCAGTTACTCTGGCAGACTTTCCAATGAGCAGTTCTTC
TRBJ1-1,TRBV13,-,-,CASSLGLGHRTTEAFF,TGTGCCAGCAGCTTAGGCCTGGGACACCGGACCACTGAAGCTTTCTTT
TRBJ2-2,TRBV10-1,TRBD2,-,CASSERLAGANTGELFF,TGCGCCAGCAGTGAGAGGCTAGCGGGGGCCAACACCGGGGAGCTGTTTTTT
TRBJ2-3,TRBV7-9,TRBD2,-,CASSPGLASDTQYF,TGTGCCAGCAGCCCCGGACTAGCGTCAGATACGCAGTATTTT
TRBJ2-7,TRBV28,-,-,CASSLGGLKYEQYF,TGTGCCAGCAGTTTGGGGGGTCTTAAGTACGAGCAGTACTTC
TRBJ2-1,TRBV19,-,-,CASSFPQGKAYNEQFF,TGTGCCAGTAGTTTTCCCCAGGGAAAAGCCTACAATGAGCAGTTCTTC
TRBJ2-5,TRBV10-3,TRBD2,-,CAISESASGAQETQYF,TGTGCCATCAGTGAGTCGGCTAGCGGAGCCCAAGAGACCCAGTACTTC
TRBJ2-7,TRBV3-1/TRBV3-2,-,-,CASSQETGHLYEQYF,TGTGCCAGCAGCCAAGAAACGGGACACCTCTACGAGCAGTACTTC
TRBJ1-3,TRBV5-1,TRBD1,-,CASSPGTAGNTIYF,TGCGCCAGCAGCCCCGGGACAGCTGGAAACACCATATATTTT
TRBJ2-5,TRBV21-1,-,-,CASSKAKTGCEETQYF,TGTGCCAGCAGCAAAGCTAAGACAGGGTGCGAAGAGACCCAGTACTTC
TRBJ2-7,TRBV28,TRBD2,-,CASSLHLAGLTYEQYF,TGTGCCAGCAGTTTACACCTAGCGGGCTTAACCTACGAGCAGTACTTC
TRBJ2-5,TRBV4-1,-,-,CASSQDGQVKTQYF,TGCGCCAGCAGCCAAGACGGCCAGGTGAAGACCCAGTACTTC
TRBJ2-7,TRBV19,-,-,CASRLGGGDEQYF,TGTGCCAGTCGCTTGGGGGGAGGAGACGAGCAGTACTTC
TRBJ1-1,TRBV6-4,-,-,CASRGQINTEAFF,TGTGCCAGCAGAGGACAGATAAACACTGAAGCTTTCTTT
TRBJ2-3,TRBV6-5,-,-,CAGRTGAAGTDTQYF,TGTGCCGGCCGTACGGGAGCGGCAGGCACAGATACGCAGTATTTT